These 5 T cell receptor beta chains were sequenced from one sample in a study of T cell responses to AZD1222 COVID-19 vaccine. TCRdb keeps only in-frame clones here, not all; method: immunoSEQ multiplex PCR. This table holds 90,000 to 95,000 clones, around nine tenths found once. The specimen comprised peripheral blood, sampled on day 0 of AZD1222 vaccination. The receptors shown here come from an adult in good health.

A single count supports this clone. V gene TRBV7-8 combines with J gene TRBJ1-6; D is perhaps TRBD1 (5 bases). Germline CDR1 reads SGHVS; CDR2 reads FQNEAQ. The CDR3 runs 16 residues. Trimming took off 1 base at V and 9 bases at J, with 16 bases between the two ends. The CDR3 is CASSLGEAGAGSPLHF. The CDR3 nucleotides are TGTGCCAGCAGCTTAGGAGAGGCCGGGGCTGGTTCACCCCTCCACTTT.

A single count supports this clone. V and J are TRBV7-2 and TRBJ2-7; 8 bases map to TRBD2. The length of the CDR3 is 14 residues. After removal of 5 bases from V and 2 bases from J, the junction contained 5 bases not matched to a gene. Germline CDR1 is SGHTA and CDR2 is FQGNSA. CDR3 sequence: CASSVNGGAYEQYF. The CDR3 DNA reads as TGTGCCAGCAGCGTAAACGGGGGGGCCTACGAGCAGTACTTC.

This sequence joins TRBV18 and TRBJ2-7; the match to TRBD1 covers 10 bases. Trimming took 2 bases from V and 3 from J; bases not matched to a gene: 7. Germline CDR1 reads KGHSH; CDR2 reads LQKENI. The CDR3 is 16 residues long. As DNA, the CDR3 is TGTGCCAGCTCACCATCCGCCGGGACAGGGGACTACGAGCAGTACTTC. This encodes CASSPSAGTGDYEQYF.

The chain carries TRBV7-9 and TRBJ1-2; perhaps TRBD1 as D (5 bases). Germline-derived CDR1 and CDR2 are SEHNR and FQNEAQ (reference sequence). V lost 5 bases and J 7 bases, leaving 14 bases between the germline ends. This CDR3 has 13 amino acids. This CDR3 reads CASSLIGASGYTF. DNA for the CDR3: TGTGCCAGCAGCCTCATAGGGGCGAGTGGCTACACCTTC.

This clone was detected only a few times. The chain couples TRBV28 to TRBJ2-3, with TRBD2 matching 7 bases. In germline, CDR1 is MDHEN, CDR2 SYDVKM. CDR3 length: 16 amino acids. V shed 5 bases, J shed 2 bases, and the junction held 10 bases outside the gene matches. CDR3 sequence reads: CASSLVTGLSTDTQYF. The CDR3 bases are TGTGCCAGCAGTCTCGTTACGGGACTATCCACAGATACGCAGTATTTT.